This T cell receptor beta chain was profiled in a study of T cells in Graves' hyperthyroidism and ophthalmopathy. V dropped 3 bases and J dropped 7 bases, with 12 bases sitting between them. The CDR3 sequence is 13 residues long. This clonotype was detected only a few times. TCR beta CDR3 regions were amplified from RNA. The HTBI primer set served for first-round RT-PCR of the TCR CDR3. One entry per CDR3 protein results from TCRdb running MiXCR on the multiplex PCR reads. This table holds about 520,000 distinct CDR3 sequences, around 24% found once. Ophthalmopathy patients had Clinical Activity Score at least 3, NOSPECS grade at least 4, duration under 3 months.

The chain uses TRBV12-3 or TRBV12-4 and TRBJ1-2; possibly TRBD1 for D (6 bases). Sequencing used blood. The clonotype originates from a young woman with Graves' ophthalmopathy. CDR3 protein: CASSFWTEAGYTF. The CDR3 region has the DNA TGTGCCAGCAGTTTCTGGACAGAGGCTGGCTACACCTTC.